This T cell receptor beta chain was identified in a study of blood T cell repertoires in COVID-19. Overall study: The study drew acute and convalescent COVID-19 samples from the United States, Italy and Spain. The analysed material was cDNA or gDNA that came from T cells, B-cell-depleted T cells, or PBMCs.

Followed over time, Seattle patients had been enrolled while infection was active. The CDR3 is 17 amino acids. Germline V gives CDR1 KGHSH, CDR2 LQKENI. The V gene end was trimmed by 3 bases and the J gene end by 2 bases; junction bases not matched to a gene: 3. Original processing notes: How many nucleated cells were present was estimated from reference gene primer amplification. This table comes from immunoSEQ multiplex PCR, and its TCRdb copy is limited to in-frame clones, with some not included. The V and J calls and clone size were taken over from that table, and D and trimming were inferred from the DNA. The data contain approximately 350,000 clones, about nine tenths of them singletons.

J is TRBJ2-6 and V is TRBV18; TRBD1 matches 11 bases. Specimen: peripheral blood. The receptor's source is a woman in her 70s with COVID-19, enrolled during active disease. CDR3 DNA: TGTGCCAGCTCACCTGGGACAGGGGGAACTGGGGCCAACGTCCTGACTTTC. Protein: CASSPGTGGTGANVLTF.